The 32 T cell receptor beta chains below all came from one sample that was sequenced in a study of cytomegalovirus exposure and HLA in healthy donors. PCR involved 60 Vbeta and 13 Jbeta primers. Measured with immunoSEQ multiplex PCR; TCRdb has only the in-frame clones, and not every one. In the table there are hundreds of thousands of clones, roughly 80% of which are singletons. Sequenced input: PBMCs. These receptors all stem from a man under 40 in good health and CMV-seronegative.

V usage is TRBV11-1 and J usage is TRBJ2-7; no definite D call. Germline V gene data show CDR1 as SGHAT and CDR2 as FQDESV (reference sequence). Trimming took off 5 bases at V and 6 bases at J, with 11 bases between the two ends. This CDR3 comprises 12 residues. CDR3 loop: CASSHVQTEQYF. CDR3 nucleotide sequence: TGTGCCAGCAGCCACGTACAGACCGAGCAGTACTTC.

The chain has TRBV11-2 and TRBJ2-7; 7 bases match TRBD2. The germline V gene encodes CDR1 SGHAT and CDR2 FQNNGV. V shed 2 bases and J 9 bases; nucleotides not matched to a gene: 19. The CDR3 is made up of 17 amino acids. The CDR3 DNA sequence: TGTGCCAGCAGCTTAAACCCAAAGACCGGGGGGAGAGTTGGGCAGTACTTC. Amino acid sequence: CASSLNPKTGGRVGQYF.

This clone was counted between two and nine times. This chain joins TRBV28 and TRBJ2-7; the D gene is possibly TRBD1 (5 bases). The CDR3 loop spans 12 amino acids. The germline V and J ends were trimmed by 8 bases and 5 bases, with 13 bases remaining between them. CDR1 is MDHEN and CDR2 is SYDVKM in the germline V gene. CDR3 sequence: CASWGNRHEQYF. The CDR3, as DNA: TGTGCCAGCTGGGGCAATCGGCACGAGCAGTACTTC.

The chain carries TRBV9 and TRBJ1-3; unclear D gene. This CDR3 is 16 amino acids long. The germline V gene has CDR1 SGDLS and CDR2 YYNGEE. V lost 3 bases and J lost 0, with 13 bases in between. CDR3 in DNA: TGTGCCAGCAGCGCCCAGCGCGGGAGCTCTGGAAACACCATATATTTT. Its protein is CASSAQRGSSGNTIYF.

For this clone: The sample contains more than one DNA sequence encoding this CDR3. This chain joins TRBV4-3 and TRBJ1-1; 7 bases match TRBD1. After removal of 1 base from V and 0 bases from J, the junction contained 8 bases not matched to a gene. The CDR3 totals 17 residues. Germline CDR1 is LGHNA and CDR2 is YSLEER. The CDR3 DNA reads TGCGCCAGCAGCCAAGTGACAGGGCTTTCGATGAACACTGAAGCTTTCTTT. Amino acid sequence: CASSQVTGLSMNTEAFF.

This clone turned up a few times. The chain is built from TRBV28 and TRBJ2-7; the D gene is possibly TRBD1 (6 bases). Germline CDR1 is MDHEN and CDR2 is SYDVKM. V dropped 5 bases and J dropped 3 bases, with 14 bases sitting between them. CDR3 length: 14 amino acids. Here the CDR3 reads CASSPFRDNYEQYF. The DNA of the CDR3 is TGTGCCAGCAGTCCTTTCCGGGACAACTACGAGCAGTACTTC.

This clone was seen once. V gene TRBV6-5 combines with J gene TRBJ2-7, with 7 bases matching TRBD1. Germline CDR1 MNHEY, CDR2 SVGAGI. The CDR3 sequence is 13 residues long. Germline trimming cut 6 bases from V and 5 bases from J; bases unmatched to any gene: 7. CDR3: CASRRQGSDEQYF. The CDR3 DNA reads as TGTGCCAGCAGAAGACAGGGTTCTGACGAGCAGTACTTC.

The V and J genes are TRBV6-1 and TRBJ1-2; 8 nucleotides agree with TRBD1. The CDR3 consists of 13 residues. The germline CDR1 and CDR2 sequences are MNHNS and SASEGT. The V gene end was trimmed by 5 bases and the J gene end by 12 bases; junction bases not matched to a gene: 11. The CDR3 nucleotides read TGTGCCAGCAGTAGACCGGGACAGGTACATCACACCTTC. Its translation is CASSRPGQVHHTF.

The rearrangement uses TRBV4-1 and TRBJ2-7; the match to TRBD2 covers 10 bases. Germline CDR1 and CDR2: MGHRA and YSYEKL. This CDR3 contains 18 residues. J lost 5 bases, V lost 1 base, and 14 bases had no gene match. CDR3 sequence (DNA): TGCGCCAGCAGCCAAGGGTATGTGAGAGTAGCGGGGGGTCACGAGCAGTACTTC. Protein product: CASSQGYVRVAGGHEQYF.

The CDR3 nucleotides read TGCAGTGCTCTTAAGAACACTGAAGCTTTCTTT. This gives the protein CSALKNTEAFF. This chain connects TRBV20-1 to TRBJ1-1; D remains unclear. V dropped 5 bases and J dropped 1 base, with 5 bases sitting between them. The CDR3 runs to 11 residues. The germline V gene encodes CDR1 DFQATT and CDR2 SNEGSKA (reference sequence).

The rearrangement uses TRBV28 and TRBJ2-5; 11 nucleotides line up with TRBD1. CDR3 length equals 17 residues. CDR1 is MDHEN, CDR2 SYDVKM, per germline. V shed 3 bases and J 4 bases; nucleotides not matched to a gene: 10. The DNA for the CDR3 is TGTGCCAGCAGTTTCGGGGACAGGGGGGAGGTGAGAGAGACCCAGTACTTC. Translation gives CASSFGDRGEVRETQYF.

The CDR3 sequence is CASSGTGPMNTEAFF. CDR3 sequence (DNA): TGTGCCAGCAGTGGAACAGGACCTATGAACACTGAAGCTTTCTTT. The chain recombines TRBV25-1 with TRBJ1-1, with D tentatively TRBD1 (5 bases). This CDR3 contains 15 residues. The germline V gene has CDR1 MGHDK and CDR2 SYGVNS. Trimming shortened V by 4 bases and J by 0 bases, and 12 bases separated the two germline ends.

The chain links TRBV11-2 to TRBJ2-7; maybe TRBD2 (5 bases). This CDR3 region has 13 residues. The germline V gene encodes CDR1 SGHAT and CDR2 FQNNGV. The V and J ends lost 7 bases and 3 bases respectively, with 13 bases between them. This chain's CDR3 is CASTSASGYEQYF. DNA of the CDR3: TGTGCCAGCACCTCTGCGAGCGGCTACGAGCAGTACTTC.

This chain links TRBV29-1 with TRBJ2-4, with a tentative D call TRBD1 (6 bases). CDR1 and CDR2 from the germline V gene are SQVTM and ANQGSEA. The length of the CDR3 is 13 residues. The V and J ends lost 3 bases and 7 bases respectively, with 13 bases between them. Written as DNA, the CDR3 is TGCAGCGTTGAGAAACAGGGTAGGAACATTCAGTACTTC. The encoded protein is CSVEKQGRNIQYF.

The rearrangement joins TRBV6-5 to TRBJ2-5, with TRBD1 identical over 8 bases. V was pared by 6 bases and J by 11 bases, with 8 bases of the junction left unmatched. The V gene's germline CDR1 is MNHEY and CDR2 SVGAGI. This CDR3 region has 12 residues. CDR3 region: CASSRGLGEQYF. DNA for the CDR3: TGTGCCAGCAGCAGGGGGCTGGGTGAGCAGTACTTC.

This clone turned up a few times. The chain carries TRBV5-8 and TRBJ1-1; maybe TRBD1 (5 bases). Per germline, CDR1 SGHTS and CDR2 YDEGEE. Trimming shortened V by 2 bases and J by 1 base, and 12 bases separated the two germline ends. This CDR3 is built from 15 residues. CDR3 loop: CASSFTGLKNTEAFF. DNA of the CDR3: TGTGCCAGCAGCTTTACGGGACTGAAGAACACTGAAGCTTTCTTT.

V is TRBV16 and J is TRBJ2-5, with 7 nucleotides matching TRBD1. Germline loops: CDR1 KGHSY, CDR2 FQNENV. J was trimmed by 5 bases and V by 0 bases; bases with no gene match: 3. CDR3 size: 14 residues. The CDR3: CASSQSDREETQYF. The CDR3 nucleotides are TGTGCCAGCAGCCAATCCGACAGGGAGGAGACCCAGTACTTC. Full variable domain (missing parts from reference TRBV16 and TRBJ2-5): GEEVAQTPKHLVRGEGQKAKLYCAPIKGHSYVFWYQQVLKNEFKFLISFQNENVFDETGMPKERFSAKCLPNSPCSLEIQATKLEDSAVYFCASSQSDREETQYFGPGTRLLVL.

V usage is TRBV27 and J usage is TRBJ1-3; maybe TRBD1 (5 bases). The CDR3 is made up of 21 amino acids. In germline, CDR1 is MNHEY, CDR2 SMNVEV (reference sequence). Trimming stripped 2 bases from V and 7 bases from J, with 33 bases between. The CDR3 here is CASSLRAGRGGPSPRPNTIYF. DNA of the CDR3: TGTGCCAGCAGTTTAAGGGCAGGGCGCGGCGGTCCATCCCCCCGGCCGAACACCATATATTTT.

The genes are TRBV12-5 and TRBJ1-1; D not resolved. Per germline, CDR1 LGHNT and CDR2 FRNRAP. The CDR3 sequence is 13 residues long. Deletions cut 7 bases from V and 0 bases from J, with 9 bases between. The CDR3 nucleotides are TGTGCTAGTGCCGCGAATATGAACACTGAAGCTTTCTTT. This sequence encodes CASAANMNTEAFF.

The chain joins TRBV2 to TRBJ1-5; no reliable D call. This CDR3 is 14 amino acids long. V was pared by 6 bases and J by 7 bases, with 16 bases between. From germline, CDR1 is SNHLY and CDR2 FYNNEI. As DNA, the CDR3 is TGTGCCAGCAGCGGGAGGAGGGTGGAGCAGCCCCAGCATTTT. Protein sequence: CASSGRRVEQPQHF. Full variable domain (remainder filled in from reference TRBV2 and TRBJ1-5): EPEVTQTPSHQVTQMGQEVILRCVPISNHLYFYWYRQILGQKVEFLVSFYNNEISEKSEIFDDQFSVERPDGSNFTLKIRSTKLEDSAMYFCASSGRRVEQPQHFGDGTRLSIL.

The CDR3 sequence: CASGSSRGSTDTQYF. In DNA form, the CDR3 reads TGTGCCAGCGGGTCGTCCCGGGGGAGCACAGATACGCAGTATTTT. The chain joins TRBV6-1 to TRBJ2-3, with D perhaps TRBD2 (6 bases). Per germline, CDR1 MNHNS and CDR2 SASEGT. Trimming pared 8 bases from V and 0 bases from J, leaving 15 bases between. CDR3 length: 15 residues.

V and J are TRBV5-1 and TRBJ2-4; 11 bases match TRBD1. CDR1 is SGHRS and CDR2 is YFSETQ in the germline V gene. This CDR3 comprises 15 residues. V lost 3 bases, J lost 9 bases, and 8 bases stayed unmatched. The CDR3 is CASSSLLGQGVIQYF. DNA for the CDR3: TGCGCCAGCAGCTCGCTATTGGGACAGGGGGTCATTCAGTACTTC.

This sequence joins TRBV7-3 and TRBJ2-5; no clear D gene. Deletions cut 2 bases from V and 5 bases from J, with 9 bases between. Germline CDR1 SGHTA, CDR2 FQGTGA. The CDR3 has 13 residues. The CDR3: CASSLWPMETQYF. CDR3 DNA sequence: TGTGCCAGCAGCTTATGGCCCATGGAGACCCAGTACTTC.

This sequence joins TRBV9 and TRBJ2-5; D gene uncertain. Looked up from germline, CDR1 is SGDLS and CDR2 is YYNGEE. This CDR3 has 14 amino acids. V was trimmed by 0 bases and J by 4 bases, leaving 10 bases between them. CDR3 amino acids: CASSVEPSGETQYF. As DNA, the CDR3 is TGTGCCAGCAGCGTAGAGCCCTCAGGAGAGACCCAGTACTTC. Together with reference TRBV9 and TRBJ2-5, the CDR3 gives the full variable domain: DSGVTQTPKHLITATGQRVTLRCSPRSGDLSVYWYQQSLDQGLQFLIQYYNGEERAKGNILERFSAQQFPDLHSELNLSSLELGDSALYFCASSVEPSGETQYFGPGTRLLVL.

CDR3 loop: CASSRPGATDQETQYF. DNA of the CDR3: TGTGCCAGCAGCCGCCCCGGCGCGACAGACCAAGAGACCCAGTACTTC. V gene TRBV7-9 combines with J gene TRBJ2-5; D is perhaps TRBD1 (5 bases). The germline V gene encodes CDR1 SEHNR and CDR2 FQNEAQ (reference sequence). Trimming took 5 bases from V and 0 from J, leaving 16 bases between them. This CDR3 is 16 amino acids long.

This clone was observed a single time. The V call is TRBV10-1, the J call TRBJ1-2; 10 nucleotides line up with TRBD1. V shed 6 bases and J 8 bases; nucleotides not matched to a gene: 3. The CDR3 is 12 residues long. Germline V gene data show CDR1 as WNHNN and CDR2 as SYGVQD (reference sequence). CDR3 sequence (DNA): TGCGCCAGCAGGGGGGACAGGGGAGGCTACACCTTC. It encodes CASRGDRGGYTF.

The chain recombines TRBV6-1 with TRBJ1-6; D uncertain. V dropped 2 bases and J dropped 4 bases, with 12 bases sitting between them. Germline loops: CDR1 MNHNS, CDR2 SASEGT. This CDR3 has 16 residues. CDR3: CASSELPPEYNSPLHF. CDR3 DNA sequence: TGTGCCAGCAGTGAACTCCCCCCAGAATATAATTCACCCCTCCACTTT.

V and J are TRBV18 and TRBJ1-1; no definite D call. Germline assignment: CDR1 KGHSH and CDR2 LQKENI. This CDR3 contains 15 residues. The germline V and J ends were trimmed by 3 bases and 3 bases, with 14 bases remaining between them. The CDR3 DNA is TGTGCCAGCTCACCGACCCCAGCGTTGGACACTGAAGCTTTCTTT. This sequence encodes CASSPTPALDTEAFF.

In the case of this clone: Mismatch with germline at one junction end may stem from a read error. The chain combines TRBV7-9 with TRBJ2-3; no clear D gene. This CDR3 has 12 amino acids. Germline CDR1 reads SEHNR; CDR2 reads FQNEAQ (reference sequence). CDR3 sequence: CSSSRHRDTQYF. Written as DNA, the CDR3 is TGTTCCAGCAGCAGACACCGGGATACGCAGTATTTT.

In regard to this clone: This same CDR3 is encoded by further DNA sequences in the sample. This chain connects TRBV6-5 to TRBJ2-7; D might be TRBD1 (6 bases). Trimming cost V 6 bases and J 2 bases, with 14 bases left between them. This CDR3 spans 14 amino acids. Germline lookup yields CDR1 MNHEY and CDR2 SVGAGI. The CDR3 protein is CASSNRVGTYEQYF. For the CDR3, the DNA is TGTGCCAGCAGCAACAGGGTAGGAACCTACGAGCAGTACTTC.

The chain recombines TRBV5-5 with TRBJ1-2; a weak D match, TRBD1 (5 bases). Germline V CDR1 and CDR2: SGHKS, YYEKEE (reference sequence). V was cut by 1 base and J by 2 bases, with 12 bases left in between. The CDR3 sequence is 15 residues long. CDR3 nucleotide sequence: TGTGCCAGCAGCTTGACCGGGGGAAAAAACTATGGCTACACCTTC. Amino acid sequence: CASSLTGGKNYGYTF.

This clone was detected once. This rearrangement joins TRBV7-9 to TRBJ2-7; unclear D gene. CDR1 is SEHNR, CDR2 FQNEAQ, per germline (reference sequence). CDR3 size: 14 residues. The germline V and J ends were trimmed by 2 bases and 1 base, with 9 bases remaining between them. CDR3 coding DNA: TGTGCCAGCAGCTTAAGCAGCAGGTCCTACGAGCAGTACTTC. Its protein is CASSLSSRSYEQYF.